Each of the 27 T cell receptor beta chains below was sequenced from the same sample in a study of blood T cell repertoires in COVID-19. The method was immunoSEQ multiplex PCR; TCRdb's version includes in-frame clones alone and lacks a portion of them. The table shows over 70,000 clones, with 75% to 80% occurring only once. Sequencing input: peripheral blood. These receptors were obtained from a man aged 65-85 years with COVID-19, enrolled during active disease.

The V and J genes are TRBV27 and TRBJ1-1; 7 bases are shared with TRBD1. V lost 4 bases to trimming and J lost 4 bases; unmatched junction nucleotides: 3. This CDR3 has 13 residues. CDR1 is MNHEY and CDR2 is SMNVEV in the germline V gene (reference sequence). The CDR3 DNA reads as TGTGCCAGCAGTTACAGACAGGGCACTGAAGCTTTCTTT. Translating it yields CASSYRQGTEAFF.

This chain joins TRBV5-6 and TRBJ1-4; 9 nucleotides line up with TRBD1. V lost 4 bases to trimming and J lost 7 bases; unmatched junction nucleotides: 5. There are 14 residues in the CDR3. Germline CDR1 reads SGHDT; CDR2 reads YYEEEE. CDR3 amino acids: CASSTRQGVEKLFF. The CDR3 DNA sequence: TGTGCCAGCAGCACTAGACAGGGGGTTGAAAAACTGTTTTTT.

This rearrangement joins TRBV30 to TRBJ1-4; possible D gene TRBD1, 6 bases. Trimming stripped 3 bases from V and 4 bases from J, with 12 bases between. Germline CDR1 reads GTSNPN; CDR2 reads SVGIG (reference sequence). This CDR3 region has 14 residues. The CDR3 DNA is TGTGCCTGGAGAAACGACAGGAATAATGAAAAACTGTTTTTT. Translated, it gives CAWRNDRNNEKLFF.

This chain connects TRBV3-1 (or the pseudogene TRBV3-2) to TRBJ1-4; D is undetermined. V was shortened by 1 base and J by 10 bases, with 13 bases between the two germline ends. This CDR3 region has 14 residues. Germline CDR1 reads LGHDT; CDR2 reads YNNKEL (reference sequence). CDR3 sequence: CASSQVMPAGKLFF. In nucleotides, the CDR3 is TGTGCCAGCAGCCAAGTTATGCCCGCCGGAAAACTGTTTTTT.

With regard to this clone: Its ends do not fully match the called genes, so a read error is possible. The chain uses TRBV7-7 and TRBJ2-2, with D perhaps matching TRBD1 (5 bases). Germline CDR1 and CDR2: SSHAT and FNYEAQ (reference sequence). CDR3 length: 14 amino acids. The CDR3 sequence is CASSSLTVPGELFF. As DNA, the CDR3 is TGTGCTAGCAGCTCCCTGACAGTGCCCGGGGAGCTGTTTTTT.

This sequence joins TRBV11-2 and TRBJ2-5, with 7 bases lining up with TRBD2. Germline CDR1 is SGHAT and CDR2 is FQNNGV. With 0 bases clipped from V and 9 bases from J, the junction kept 10 bases outside the gene matches. The length of the CDR3 is 15 residues. Here the CDR3 reads CASSLDVAGAEPQYF. As DNA, the CDR3 is TGTGCCAGCAGCTTAGACGTAGCGGGTGCGGAGCCCCAGTACTTC.

The V call is TRBV10-3, the J call TRBJ2-5; 13 nucleotides match TRBD2. CDR1 is ENHRY and CDR2 is SYGVKD in the germline V gene. The CDR3 runs 15 residues. The V and J ends lost 4 bases and 2 bases, in that order; junction bases with no gene match: 1. CDR3 loop: CAISGGLAGQETQYF. Here the CDR3 DNA reads TGTGCCATCAGTGGGGGACTAGCGGGACAAGAGACCCAGTACTTC.

The rearrangement joins TRBV19 to TRBJ1-4; D is ambiguous. CDR3 length: 16 amino acids. The germline gives CDR1 LNHDA, CDR2 SQIVND (reference sequence). Deletions cut 6 bases from V and 0 bases from J, with 14 bases between. CDR3 in amino acids: CASSEGWGATNEKLFF. As DNA, the CDR3 is TGTGCCAGTAGCGAAGGTTGGGGAGCAACTAATGAAAAACTGTTTTTT.

This chain connects TRBV5-4 to TRBJ1-5, with 8 bases that match TRBD1. Germline CDR1 and CDR2: SGHNT and YYREEE (reference sequence). The CDR3 has 14 amino acids. Unmatched junction bases numbered 5, after V lost 4 bases and J lost 5 bases. The CDR3 DNA sequence: TGTGCCAGCAGCCCTCGGACAGGGCATCAGCCCCAGCATTTT. It is translated as CASSPRTGHQPQHF.

The rearrangement links TRBV2 to TRBJ2-7; a weak D match, TRBD1 (6 bases). The germline CDR1 and CDR2 sequences are SNHLY and FYNNEI. CDR3 size: 11 residues. The germline V and J ends were trimmed by 11 bases and 2 bases, with 10 bases remaining between them. The CDR3 DNA reads TGTGCCTGCCGGACAGCCTACGAGCAGTACTTC. Its translation: CACRTAYEQYF.

The chain is built from TRBV4-1 and TRBJ2-7; maybe TRBD1 (7 bases). The V and J ends lost 1 base and 0 bases respectively, with 16 bases between them. Germline V lookup: CDR1 MGHRA, CDR2 YSYEKL. This CDR3 has 17 residues. The CDR3 nucleotides read TGCGCCAGCAGCCAAGTCCGAGGGGGGACAGTCTCCTACGAGCAGTACTTC. This translates into CASSQVRGGTVSYEQYF.

The chain joins TRBV28 to TRBJ2-7; the match to TRBD2 covers 7 bases. Trimming removed 1 base from V and 7 bases from J; junction bases left unmatched: 10. The CDR3 is 15 amino acids. The germline V gene has CDR1 MDHEN and CDR2 SYDVKM. Here the CDR3 reads CASSLFSSGAGEQYF. The CDR3 bases are TGTGCCAGCAGTTTATTTTCTAGCGGAGCAGGGGAGCAGTACTTC.

In the case of this clone: A junction boundary mismatches the germline segment, possibly from a read error. This chain uses TRBV19 with TRBJ1-4; weak D call: TRBD1 (5 bases). CDR3 length equals 14 residues. Germline lookup yields CDR1 LNHDA and CDR2 SQIVND (reference sequence). The DNA for the CDR3 is TGTGCCAGTAACCTTCCCGGGACTAGTGAAAAACTGTTTTTT. Translation gives CASNLPGTSEKLFF.

This sequence joins TRBV7-9 and TRBJ2-5; perhaps TRBD2 as D (6 bases). CDR1 SEHNR and CDR2 FQNEAQ come from the germline V gene (reference sequence). The CDR3 is made up of 15 amino acids. Trimming took off 4 bases at V and 4 bases at J, with 16 bases between the two ends. The CDR3 sequence is CASSSSGAGRETQYF. CDR3 sequence (DNA): TGTGCCAGCAGCTCATCCGGGGCGGGAAGAGAGACCCAGTACTTC.

This chain links TRBV4-2 with TRBJ1-4, with 7 bases fitting TRBD1. The V and J ends lost 2 bases and 3 bases, in that order; junction bases with no gene match: 3. The CDR3 totals 15 residues. The germline gives CDR1 LGHNA, CDR2 YNFKEQ. CDR3 loop: CASSQKGQSNEKLFF. The CDR3 region has the DNA TGTGCCAGCAGCCAAAAGGGACAGTCTAATGAAAAACTGTTTTTT.

The chain recombines TRBV7-2 with TRBJ1-2; 7 positions match TRBD1. The CDR3 covers 13 residues. The trim removed 5 bases at V and 7 bases at J, leaving 7 bases unmatched. Germline V CDR1 and CDR2: SGHTA, FQGNSA. The CDR3 is CASSTTGESGYTF. CDR3 sequence (DNA): TGTGCCAGCAGCACCACAGGGGAAAGTGGCTACACCTTC.

In DNA form, the CDR3 reads TGTGCCATCAGGAGGATCAATCAGCCCCAGCATTTT. Translated: CAIRRINQPQHF. This sequence joins TRBV28 and TRBJ1-5; no firm D call. V lost 10 bases and J 3 bases, leaving 10 bases between the germline ends. The CDR3 is 12 residues long. Germline V lookup: CDR1 MDHEN, CDR2 SYDVKM.

The chain joins TRBV5-1 to TRBJ2-2, with a tentative D call TRBD1 (5 bases). V was cut by 2 bases and J by 5 bases, with 7 bases left in between. Germline V lookup: CDR1 SGHRS, CDR2 YFSETQ. The CDR3 loop spans 13 amino acids. CDR3: CASSFGQTGELFF. The CDR3, as DNA: TGCGCCAGCAGCTTCGGACAAACCGGGGAGCTGTTTTTT. The variable domain in full, with the rest retrieved from reference TRBV5-1 and TRBJ2-2, is KAGVTQTPRYLIKTRGQQVTLSCSPISGHRSVSWYQQTPGQGLQFLFEYFSETQRNKGNFPGRFSGRQFSNSRSEMNVSTLELGDSALYLCASSFGQTGELFFGEGSRLTVL.

The chain couples TRBV5-1 to TRBJ2-7, with 9 bases that match TRBD1. The V and J ends lost 4 bases and 2 bases, in that order; junction bases with no gene match: 10. Germline V gives CDR1 SGHRS, CDR2 YFSETQ. The CDR3 sequence is 16 residues long. CDR3 nucleotide sequence: TGCGCCAGCAGCGGGGGACAGGGTAGTAGAACCTACGAGCAGTACTTC. It translates to CASSGGQGSRTYEQYF.

This rearrangement joins TRBV6-5 to TRBJ1-1; D might be TRBD1 (6 bases). CDR1 is MNHEY, CDR2 SVGAGI, per germline. Trimming took 7 bases from V and 6 from J, leaving 15 bases between them. CDR3 length: 13 amino acids. The CDR3 DNA is TGTGCCAGCAATCCAACAGGGATCGCTGAAGCTTTCTTT. Translation: CASNPTGIAEAFF.

The V gene is TRBV13, the J gene TRBJ2-3; TRBD2 agrees at 12 bases. In germline, CDR1 is PRHDT, CDR2 FYEKMQ (reference sequence). This CDR3 has 16 residues. After removal of 5 bases from V and 2 bases from J, the junction contained 5 bases not matched to a gene. This CDR3 reads CASSPGLAGNTDTQYF. As DNA, the CDR3 is TGTGCCAGCAGCCCCGGACTAGCGGGGAACACAGATACGCAGTATTTT.

J is TRBJ2-1 and V is TRBV6-5; TRBD1 is a possible D gene (5 bases). The germline CDR1 and CDR2 sequences are MNHEY and SVGAGI. V was clipped by 0 bases and J by 12 bases, with 21 bases between them. CDR3 length: 16 amino acids. The CDR3 nucleotides are TGTGCCAGCAGTTACTCGGGGCCCCGCCCCGATCAAGGGCAGTTCTTC. Amino acid sequence: CASSYSGPRPDQGQFF.

V usage is TRBV4-3 and J usage is TRBJ1-1; D perhaps matches TRBD1 (5 bases). The germline V gene has CDR1 LGHNA and CDR2 YSLEER. Trimming pared 1 base from V and 6 bases from J, leaving 9 bases between. This CDR3 is built from 13 residues. CDR3 coding DNA: TGCGCCAGCAGCCAAGCGGGGGTGGCTGAAGCTTTCTTT. Translating gives CASSQAGVAEAFF.

This clone has a handful of counts. The rearrangement joins TRBV28 to TRBJ1-1; 8 nucleotides match TRBD1. The CDR3 runs 16 residues. Germline CDR1 is MDHEN and CDR2 is SYDVKM. The J segment lost 1 base and the V segment lost 6 bases, leaving 10 bases of the junction unmatched. The CDR3 here is CASSLPGQAGNTEAFF. CDR3 DNA sequence: TGTGCCAGCAGCTTACCGGGACAGGCGGGGAACACTGAAGCTTTCTTT.

CDR3 residues: CASSIGTGGYSPLHF. DNA for the CDR3: TGTGCCAGTAGTATCGGGACAGGGGGATACTCACCCCTCCACTTT. J is TRBJ1-6 and V is TRBV19; 11 bases are a match to TRBD1. Germline V gene data show CDR1 as LNHDA and CDR2 as SQIVND (reference sequence). The trim removed 3 bases at V and 10 bases at J, leaving 5 bases unmatched. This CDR3 spans 15 amino acids.

The V call is TRBV5-1, the J call TRBJ2-1, with 7 bases lining up with TRBD2. There are 15 residues in the CDR3. The germline gives CDR1 SGHRS, CDR2 YFSETQ. Trimming at V came to 4 bases and at J to 3 bases, leaving 7 bases not matched to a gene. The CDR3 is CASSRAGEGYNEQFF. In DNA form, the CDR3 reads TGCGCCAGCAGCCGGGCGGGAGAGGGCTACAATGAGCAGTTCTTC.

The chain has TRBV27 and TRBJ2-1; 11 bases match TRBD1. V gave up 9 bases and J gave up 9 bases; unmatched junction bases: 4. The CDR3 spans 12 residues. In germline, CDR1 is MNHEY, CDR2 SMNVEV (reference sequence). The CDR3 region is CASGQGAGEQFF. The CDR3 DNA is TGTGCCAGTGGACAGGGGGCAGGTGAGCAGTTCTTC.